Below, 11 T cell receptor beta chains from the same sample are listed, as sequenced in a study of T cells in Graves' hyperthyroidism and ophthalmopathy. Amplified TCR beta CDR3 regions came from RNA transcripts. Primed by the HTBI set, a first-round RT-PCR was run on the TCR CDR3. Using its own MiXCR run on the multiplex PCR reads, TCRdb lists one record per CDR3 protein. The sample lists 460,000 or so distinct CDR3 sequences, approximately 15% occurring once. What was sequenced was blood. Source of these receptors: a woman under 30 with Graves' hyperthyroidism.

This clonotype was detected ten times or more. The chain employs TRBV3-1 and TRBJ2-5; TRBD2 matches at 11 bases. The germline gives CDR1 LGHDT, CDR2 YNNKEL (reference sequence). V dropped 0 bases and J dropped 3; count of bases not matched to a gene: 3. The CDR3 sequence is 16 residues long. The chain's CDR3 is CASSQDQLAGEETQYF. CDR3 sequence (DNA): TGTGCCAGCAGCCAAGATCAACTAGCGGGAGAAGAGACCCAGTACTTC.

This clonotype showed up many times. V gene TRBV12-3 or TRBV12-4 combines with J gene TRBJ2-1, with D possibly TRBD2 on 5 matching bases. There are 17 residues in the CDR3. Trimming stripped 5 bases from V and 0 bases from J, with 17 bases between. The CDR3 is CASSLPLAISSYNEQFF. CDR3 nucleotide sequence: TGTGCCAGCAGTCTCCCCTTAGCGATTAGCTCCTACAATGAGCAGTTCTTC.

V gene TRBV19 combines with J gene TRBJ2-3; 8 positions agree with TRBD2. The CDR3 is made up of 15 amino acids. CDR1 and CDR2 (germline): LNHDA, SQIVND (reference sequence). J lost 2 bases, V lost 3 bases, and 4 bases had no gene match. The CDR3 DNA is TGTGCCAGTAGTATCGAAGCGGGAGCCACAGATACGCAGTATTTT. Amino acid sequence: CASSIEAGATDTQYF.

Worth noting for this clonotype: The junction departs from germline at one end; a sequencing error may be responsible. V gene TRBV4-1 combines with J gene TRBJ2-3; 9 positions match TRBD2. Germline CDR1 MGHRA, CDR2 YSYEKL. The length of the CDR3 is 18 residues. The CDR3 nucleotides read TGCGCCAGCAGCCAAGATTGGGATAGCGGGAGCCGGGCAGATACGCGGTATTTT. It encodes CASSQDWDSGSRADTRYF.

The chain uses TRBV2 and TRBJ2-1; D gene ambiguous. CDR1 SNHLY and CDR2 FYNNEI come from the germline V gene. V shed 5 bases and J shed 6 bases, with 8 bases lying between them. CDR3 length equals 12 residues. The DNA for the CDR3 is TGTGCCAGCAGTAAACTAAGCAATGAGCAGTTCTTC. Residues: CASSKLSNEQFF.

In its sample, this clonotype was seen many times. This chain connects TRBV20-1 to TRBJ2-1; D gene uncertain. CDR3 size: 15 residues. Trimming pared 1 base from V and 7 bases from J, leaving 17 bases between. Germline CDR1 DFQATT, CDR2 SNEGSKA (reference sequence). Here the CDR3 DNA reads TGCAGTGCTAGAGGCCGATGGGCGATGTTGAATGAGCAGTTCTTC. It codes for CSARGRWAMLNEQFF.

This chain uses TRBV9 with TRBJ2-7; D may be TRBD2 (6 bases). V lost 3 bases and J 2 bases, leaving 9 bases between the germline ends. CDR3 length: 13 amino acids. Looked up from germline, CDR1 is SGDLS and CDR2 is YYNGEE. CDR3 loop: CASSAGEPYEQYF. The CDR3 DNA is TGTGCCAGCAGCGCGGGGGAACCCTACGAGCAGTACTTC.

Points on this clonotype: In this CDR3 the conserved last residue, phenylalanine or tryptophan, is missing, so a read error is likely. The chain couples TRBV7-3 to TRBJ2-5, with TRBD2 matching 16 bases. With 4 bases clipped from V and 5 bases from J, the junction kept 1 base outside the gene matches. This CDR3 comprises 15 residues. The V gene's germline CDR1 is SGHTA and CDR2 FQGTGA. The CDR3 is CASSSGLAGGETQYL. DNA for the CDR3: TGTGCCAGCAGCTCGGGACTAGCGGGAGGGGAGACCCAGTACCTC.

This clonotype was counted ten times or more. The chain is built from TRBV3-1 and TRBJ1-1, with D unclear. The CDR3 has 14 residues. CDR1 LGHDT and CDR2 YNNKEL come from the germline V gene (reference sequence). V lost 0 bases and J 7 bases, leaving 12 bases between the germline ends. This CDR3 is CASSQEVFEDEAFF. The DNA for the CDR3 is TGTGCCAGCAGCCAAGAGGTCTTCGAGGATGAAGCTTTCTTT. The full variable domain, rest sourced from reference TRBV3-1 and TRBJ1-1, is DTAVSQTPKYLVTQMGNDKSIKCEQNLGHDTMYWYKQDSKKFLKIMFSYNNKELIINETVPNRFSPKSPDKAHLNLHINSLELGDSAVYFCASSQEVFEDEAFFGQGTRLTVV.

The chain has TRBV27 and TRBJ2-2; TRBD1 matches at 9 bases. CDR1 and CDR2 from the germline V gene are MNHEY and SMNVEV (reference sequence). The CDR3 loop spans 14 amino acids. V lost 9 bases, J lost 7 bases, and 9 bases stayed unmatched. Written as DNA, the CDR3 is TGTGCCAGAAGACAGGGGGAAAGAGACGGGGAGCTGTTTTTT. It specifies CARRQGERDGELFF.

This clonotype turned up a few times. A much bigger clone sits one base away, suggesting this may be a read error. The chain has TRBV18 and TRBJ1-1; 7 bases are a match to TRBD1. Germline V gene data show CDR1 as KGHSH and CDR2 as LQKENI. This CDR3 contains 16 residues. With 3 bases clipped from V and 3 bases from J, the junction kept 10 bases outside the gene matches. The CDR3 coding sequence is TGTGCCAGCTCACCTACCGGGACAGCCATGGACACTGAAGCTTTCTTT. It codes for CASSPTGTAMDTEAFF.